This T cell receptor beta chain was sequenced during a study of T cells in Graves' hyperthyroidism and ophthalmopathy. What was amplified from RNA transcripts were TCR beta CDR3 regions. With the HTBI primer set, the TCR CDR3 went through a first round of RT-PCR. TCRdb reprocessed the multiplex PCR reads with MiXCR, giving one entry per CDR3 protein. The repertoire holds about 380,000 distinct CDR3 sequences, with approximately 13% as singletons. This clonotype was recorded at least ten times. The V and J ends lost 2 bases and 5 bases, in that order; junction bases with no gene match: 4. This CDR3 region has 15 residues. Patients aged 18 to 65 had newly diagnosed hyperthyroidism lasting under 2 months. Used for diagnoses were clinical symptoms, serum thyroxine and TRAb, thyroid ultrasound and orbital computed tomography.

V and J are TRBV12-3 or TRBV12-4 and TRBJ2-5, with 11 bases identical to TRBD1. The clonotype comes from a woman aged 60-75 years with Graves' hyperthyroidism. Specimen: blood. The CDR3 nucleotides are TGTGCCAGCAGTTTACGGACAGGGGGCCTCGAGACCCAGTACTTC. It translates to CASSLRTGGLETQYF.